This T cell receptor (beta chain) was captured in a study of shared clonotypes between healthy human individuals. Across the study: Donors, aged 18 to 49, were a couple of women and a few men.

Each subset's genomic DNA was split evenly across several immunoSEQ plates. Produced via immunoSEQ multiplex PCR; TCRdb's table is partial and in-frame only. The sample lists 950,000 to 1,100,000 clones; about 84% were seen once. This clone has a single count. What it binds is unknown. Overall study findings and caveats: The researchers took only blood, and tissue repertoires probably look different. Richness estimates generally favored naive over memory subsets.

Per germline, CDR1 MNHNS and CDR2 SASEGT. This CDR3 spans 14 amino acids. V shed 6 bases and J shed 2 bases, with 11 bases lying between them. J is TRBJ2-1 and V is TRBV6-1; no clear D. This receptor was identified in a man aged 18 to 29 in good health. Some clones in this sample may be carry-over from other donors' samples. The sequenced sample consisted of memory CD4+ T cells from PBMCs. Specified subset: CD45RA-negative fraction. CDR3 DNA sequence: TGTGCCAGCAGAGAGGAGAACACCTACAATGAGCAGTTCTTC. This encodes CASREENTYNEQFF.